This TCR beta chain emerged from a study of cytomegalovirus exposure and HLA in healthy donors (dated by TCRdb to 2016 to 2017). With regard to the full study: In an earlier analysis of 587 of the donors, approximately 300 Gb of sequence data and some 120 million unique TCR beta sequences from approximately 180 million T cells were reported. To predict cytomegalovirus infection status, the study combined high-throughput TCR immunosequencing, statistical association of individual TCRs with disease status, and machine learning. About five DR-DQ haplotypes were handled as single units for association and clustering because linkage in the cohort was strong. A separate validation cohort of some 130 different subjects was used in addition to the roughly 720-subject first cohort. Rather than drawing on any new phenotypic data, the later analysis identified candidate immune exposures from TCR beta sequences and the way those sequences occurred across donors. Donor age, sex, ethnicity and CMV serostatus were compiled together with the repertoire data. In a later analysis, previously published TCR beta repertoires from hundreds of donors were re-analyzed and high-resolution HLA genotyping was added so that TCR occurrence patterns could be studied. A later genetic analysis used genome-wide SNP genotypes for about three fifths of the roughly 700 donors, treating that subset as a discovery cohort. The study was designed to test whether signatures of past pathogen exposure could be identified by cataloging public T cell receptors. Every discovery cohort repertoire had been produced on one sequencing platform. The study used immunosequencing to profile the T cell repertoires of under 700 subjects and linked those repertoires to cytomegalovirus serostatus. Class I and class II HLA loci were covered by the typing at four-digit resolution. An early release covering about 600 HLA-typed donors comprised around 300 gigabases of sequencing data and approximately 85 million unique TCR sequences. The number of typed donors differed by locus: about 620-630 for A, B, C, DRB1 and DQB1; 500 to 550 for DQA1; 606 for DPA1; and roughly 490 for DPB1. Among 300 to 500 genotyped donors of the cohort, an average of roughly 230,000 unique TCR beta nucleotide sequences was sequenced per donor, of which 15% to 20% were non-productive. Of the 300 to 500 genotyped donors, roughly 80% were placed in the genetic ancestry cluster associated with self-reported Caucasian donors. An earlier analysis of nearly 600 of the donors applied high-throughput TCR beta sequencing to assess whether each TCR beta V gene segment acted as functional or pseudogenic.

Including cysteine and phenylalanine, the CDR3 has 14 amino acids. The DNA shown is the 42-base CDR3, in frame from base 1. The germline V gene encodes CDR1 SGDLS and CDR2 YYNGEE. V is cut by 4 bases and J by 4 bases, and the space between the germline ends is 14 bases. In total, just over 650 healthy bone marrow donors made up the cohort. At the time of sampling, every cohort member was nominally healthy, though immune exposures that went unrecorded were likely present. The donor tested CMV seronegative and was one of the 352 seronegative cohort members. Every donor gave a peripheral blood sample, and the peripheral blood mononuclear cells from that sample were used for TCR beta sequencing. Genomic DNA was extracted from the blood cell samples with the Qiagen DNeasy Blood Extraction Kit. Of note for this clone: Which antigen it targets is not known. No clone much larger than this one lies a single base away; base qualities are absent.

Receptor libraries were prepared by the immunoSEQ multiplex PCR assay. The multiplex PCR relied on a mix of 60 forward primers for TCR Vbeta segments and 13 reverse primers for TCR Jbeta segments. The CDR3 region of rearranged TCR beta genes was amplified from genomic DNA by a multiplex PCR assay. Amplified TCR beta libraries were sequenced as 87-base-pair reads on the Illumina HiSeq System. The authors processed their data as follows. In a later analysis, some 80 million unique TCR beta chains were counted across the roughly 700 repertoires, and roughly 11 million of these chains were shared by at least two donors. Raw reads were error-corrected and collapsed into unique sequences with a nearest-neighbor algorithm that merged closely related sequences to remove PCR and sequencing errors. To assign V, D and J gene segments, CDR3 sequences were aligned to IMGT reference sequences. For a sequence to be retained, a match of at least six nucleotides was required to both a V gene segment and a J gene segment. A rearrangement was called productive if the CDR3 had no stop codons and remained in frame with V and J, and every other rearrangement was called non-productive. Following IMGT convention, CDR3 was defined as the stretch from the second conserved V-encoded cysteine to the conserved J-encoded phenylalanine. The earlier analysis of 587 of the donors excluded sequences that lacked an unambiguous match to a single V gene segment. An earlier analysis of almost 600 of the donors classified V segments as functional when productive rearrangements were above 56.7% and as segregating when the standard deviation between donors was above 5%. A statistical classification framework was developed to diagnose cytomegalovirus status using the catalog of TCR beta chain sequences. A later analysis assigned V and J genes by comparing TCR nucleotide sequences with IMGT/GENE-DB human TR gene sequences. A later analysis assigned CDR3 sequences and most-parsimonious VDJ recombination scenarios with the TCRdist pipeline. A later analysis defined each TCR beta chain by its CDR3 amino acid sequence plus V-gene family, and excluded reads lacking a unique V-gene family. In a later analysis, approximately 590 highly shared, low-generation-probability nucleotide sequences were removed to address suspected cross-contamination and a sequencing artifact. In a later analysis, a clonal expansion index for each public chain was calculated from normalized within-repertoire ranks of inferred template counts. A later analysis computed generation probabilities with a VDJ recombination model fitted to out-of-frame rearrangements, and checked the results against IGoR. Hypergeometric tests were used in a later analysis to score TCR-TCR, TCR-HLA and TCR-CMV co-occurrence, with a repertoire-size bias correction applied to the TCR pairs. In a later analysis, false discovery rates were estimated by permuting HLA or CMV assignments 20 times. A later analysis grouped co-occurring TCRs with DBSCAN, adding TCRdist sequence similarity when clustering within HLA-allele-positive subsets. For co-occurrence clustering, repertoires with fewer than 30,000 or more than 120,000 public chains were excluded, along with about five repertoires with anomalous nucleotide sharing. The clones in this table, taken by TCRdb from immuneACCESS, are in-frame only. Not every clone is retained; where verified, under half of the shortfall comes from an unresolved V gene, and the cause of the rest is unknown. V, J and clone size are taken as reported in that table, and D and trimming were inferred from the DNA itself. This sample gives about 130,000 clones in total; roughly 85% of them show up just once. The ten largest make up over 1% of the sample.

Findings and caveats that apply to the study as a whole: In a later genetic analysis, a missense DCLRE1C variant was associated with V-gene and J-gene trimming of TCR beta chains, and the association was replicated in an independent cohort. A cluster of highly shared sequence variants was judged likely to be a technical artifact of the sequencing pipeline. A later analysis found that TCR association rates varied across HLA loci, with DRB1 alleles showing the most associated TCRs and HLA-C alleles the fewest. A few of the identified cytomegalovirus-associated TCR beta chains were confirmed in vitro to be specific for cytomegalovirus antigens. The classifier was reported to diagnose cytomegalovirus status with high specificity and sensitivity in both the original and validation cohorts. Linkage disequilibrium might explain the correlated functional status among segregating V segments, but an unknown experimental factor could not be ruled out. Some IMGT-functional V segments, including TRBV6-2 and TRBV6-3, could not be told apart with the 87-base-pair reads, so those segments were excluded. A total of around 150 TCR beta chains were listed by the study as associated with cytomegalovirus. A later analysis found that most CMV-associated TCR beta chains appeared HLA-restricted, with HLA associations seemingly driven largely by CMV exposure. In a later analysis, some 17,000 TCR beta sequences were associated with specific HLA alleles at a false discovery rate of 0.05. HLA typing was unavailable for some donors at each locus, so association tests used only the typed subset. Immune exposure information for the cohort was limited to CMV serostatus. The authors suggested that the approach could potentially be generalized to other disease states and immunological phenotypes. Assigning TCR associations to individual alleles was difficult when HLA alleles, especially DR and DQ, strongly co-occurred. Sequencing depth was assumed to be roughly uniform across donors in the presence/absence analyses, though that assumption may not hold. This cohort had only TCR beta chains sequenced, and the lack of alpha or paired-chain data limited which features could be detected. About 17 rarely observed V segments, including chromosome 9 orphons, were excluded from the earlier analysis of approximately 600 of the donors because counts were too low. According to a later analysis, parvovirus B19, influenza, CMV and Epstein-Barr virus appeared linked to several top co-occurrence clusters. Compared with the 666-donor mean, donors in an Asian-associated ancestry cluster had fewer N-insertions in productive TCRs, according to a later genetic analysis. Compared with equally common non-associated chains, HLA-associated TCR beta chains in a later analysis were more clonally expanded and had lower generation probabilities. Most TCR sequences were seen in very few donors, while some public TCRs were found in many individuals. A further reported finding was that TCR beta sequences accurately predicted the HLA-A and HLA-B alleles for most subjects in the first cohort. In an earlier analysis of 450 to 750 of the donors, most TCR beta V segments appeared in productive rearrangements about 90% or about 30% of the time, broadly matching IMGT annotations.

This clonotype was sampled from a boy aged 10-17 years in good health and CMV-seronegative. Sequencing used PBMCs. The rearranged segments are TRBV9 and TRBJ1-1; no D segment can be confidently identified. This receptor carries the CDR3 CASSPFASRTEAFF. The DNA sequence reads TGTGCCAGCAGCCCTTTCGCGAGTCGCACTGAAGCTTTCTTT.